This T cell receptor (beta chain) was obtained from a study of T cells in Graves' hyperthyroidism and ophthalmopathy. This clonotype has only a few counts. What was amplified from RNA transcripts were TCR beta CDR3 regions. The HTBI primer set drove a first-round RT-PCR of the TCR CDR3. TCRdb used MiXCR to reprocess the multiplex PCR reads, holding one entry per CDR3 protein. This sample carries hundreds of thousands of distinct CDR3 sequences, roughly 40% of them seen once, and the ten largest clones take about 9%. This CDR3 comprises 12 residues. Germline CDR1 SGDLS, CDR2 YYNGEE. V shed 3 bases and J 7 bases; nucleotides not matched to a gene: 3.

The clonotype originates from a man younger than 35 with Graves' hyperthyroidism. The chain links TRBV9 to TRBJ1-1; 7 bases fit TRBD1. Input material: blood. For the CDR3, the DNA is TGTGCCAGCAGCGCGCACAGGGGTGAAGCTTTCTTT. Translation gives CASSAHRGEAFF.